This T cell receptor (beta chain) came from a study of blood T cell repertoires in COVID-19. Study in general: The United States, Italy and Spain were the sources of the acute and convalescent COVID-19 samples. From T cells, B-cell-depleted T cells, or PBMCs came the material, which was cDNA or gDNA.

Authors' analysis steps: Reference gene primer amplification in the assay estimated nucleated cell counts. Libraries were prepared by immunoSEQ multiplex PCR; TCRdb keeps only in-frame clonotypes and omits some of them. V and J calls and clone size are given by that table; D and trimming were obtained from the DNA. The table has about 72,000 clones, 86% seen once; the top ten hold about a tenth. Germline CDR1 reads LGHNT; CDR2 reads FRNRAP. The CDR3 extends over 13 amino acids. Trimming left V 1 base short and J 3 bases short, with 6 bases between. V gene TRBV12-5 combines with J gene TRBJ2-5; no clear D gene. The TCR was taken from a man aged 70 or older with active or convalescent COVID-19. The sample consisted of peripheral blood. CDR3 region: CASGLGQKETQYF. In nucleotides, the CDR3 is TGTGCTAGTGGTTTGGGACAAAAAGAGACCCAGTACTTC. Together with reference TRBV12-5 and TRBJ2-5, the CDR3 gives the full variable domain: DARVTQTPRHKVTEMGQEVTMRCQPILGHNTVFWYRQTMMQGLELLAYFRNRAPLDDSGMPKDRFSAEMPDATLATLKIQPSEPRDSAVYFCASGLGQKETQYFGPGTRLLVL.